This passage covers 26 T cell receptor beta chains from one sample sequenced in a study of blood T cell repertoires in COVID-19. Sequencing was performed with immunoSEQ multiplex PCR; in TCRdb, only in-frame clones are kept and a portion is missing. The table lists approximately 90,000 clones, less than 95% of them singletons. Specimen: peripheral blood. The receptors come from a man between 60 and 70 years old with acute or convalescent COVID-19.

The V gene is TRBV21-1, the J gene TRBJ2-5; TRBD2 is taken as the D call from the table, unchecked against the DNA. TRBV21-1 is shown as a pseudogene. This CDR3 has 20 amino acids. CDR3 sequence: CASSLSTSFLISRLQETQYF. The DNA for the CDR3 is TGTGCCAGCAGCCTCTCTACTAGCTTTTTAATATCACGGCTACAAGAGACCCAGTACTTC.

The rearrangement links TRBV19 to TRBJ1-1; TRBD1 matches at 7 bases. The germline V gene has CDR1 LNHDA and CDR2 SQIVND (reference sequence). The V segment lost 6 bases and the J segment 1 base; nucleotides outside the gene matches: 2. The CDR3 spans 13 residues. Here the CDR3 reads CASRGQPNTEAFF. In nucleotides, the CDR3 is TGTGCCAGTAGGGGACAGCCGAACACTGAAGCTTTCTTT.

In DNA form, the CDR3 reads TGTGCCAGCTCACCGTTCTCGGGGGAGGACACTGAAGCTTTCTTT. This codes for CASSPFSGEDTEAFF. The chain has TRBV18 and TRBJ1-1, with a possible D match to TRBD1 (5 bases). The CDR3 contains 15 residues. The V gene's germline CDR1 is KGHSH and CDR2 LQKENI. The ends were cut back, 3 bases at V and 3 bases at J, with 14 bases in the middle. Variable domain in full (rest from reference TRBV18 and TRBJ1-1): NAGVMQNPRHLVRRRGQEARLRCSPMKGHSHVYWYRQLPEEGLKFMVYLQKENIIDESGMPKERFSAEFPKEGPSILRIQQVVRGDSAAYFCASSPFSGEDTEAFFGQGTRLTVV.

The genes are TRBV2 and TRBJ1-1, with D hard to call. Trimming took off 7 bases at V and 1 base at J, with 16 bases between the two ends. This CDR3 is built from 15 residues. CDR1 and CDR2 from the germline V gene are SNHLY and FYNNEI. DNA of the CDR3: TGTGCCAGCAAGTTCGGTCTCACGTCGAACACTGAAGCTTTCTTT. Protein sequence: CASKFGLTSNTEAFF.

The J gene is TRBJ2-6, the V gene TRBV12-5; 15 bases are a match to TRBD2. Looked up from germline, CDR1 is LGHNT and CDR2 is FRNRAP. V gave up 6 bases and J gave up 0 bases; unmatched junction bases: 12. The CDR3 loop spans 21 amino acids. The CDR3 protein is CASGPGTSGGRFNSGANVLTF. The CDR3 coding sequence is TGTGCTAGTGGCCCCGGGACTAGCGGGGGGCGATTTAACTCTGGGGCCAACGTCCTGACTTTC.

This rearrangement joins TRBV30 to TRBJ2-1; TRBD2 agrees at 14 bases. CDR1 GTSNPN and CDR2 SVGIG come from the germline V gene (reference sequence). V shed 0 bases and J 3 bases; nucleotides not matched to a gene: 4. The CDR3 loop spans 17 amino acids. CDR3 in DNA: TGTGCCTGGAGTGTACTAGGGACTAGCGGGGGCTACAATGAGCAGTTCTTC. It translates to CAWSVLGTSGGYNEQFF. Filled out from reference TRBV30 and TRBJ2-1, the complete variable domain reads SQTIHQWPATLVQPVGSPLSLECTVEGTSNPNLYWYRQAAGRGLQLLFYSVGIGQISSEVPQNLSASRPQDRQFILSSKKLLLSDSGFYLCAWSVLGTSGGYNEQFFGPGTRLTVL.

V is TRBV6-5 and J is TRBJ1-1, with D uncertain. V was clipped by 6 bases and J by 0 bases, with 8 bases between them. CDR1 is MNHEY and CDR2 is SVGAGI in the germline V gene. CDR3 length equals 13 residues. The CDR3: CASRLHLNTEAFF. The DNA for the CDR3 is TGTGCCAGCAGACTACACCTGAACACTGAAGCTTTCTTT.

The chain is built from TRBV19 and TRBJ2-6, with 8 bases matching TRBD1. The ends lost 5 bases at V and 0 bases at J; junction bases unmatched: 12. The V gene's germline CDR1 is LNHDA and CDR2 SQIVND (reference sequence). The CDR3 sequence is 19 residues long. CDR3 in DNA: TGTGCCAGTAGTCCAGGGATACAGGGGGGCGGCTCTGGGGCCAACGTCCTGACTTTC. It specifies CASSPGIQGGGSGANVLTF. Looking up the rest from reference TRBV19 and TRBJ2-6 gives the full variable domain: DGGITQSPKYLFRKEGQNVTLSCEQNLNHDAMYWYRQDPGQGLRLIYYSQIVNDFQKGDIAEGYSVSREKKESFPLTVTSAQKNPTAFYLCASSPGIQGGGSGANVLTFGAGSRLTVL.

The chain has TRBV3-1 (or the pseudogene TRBV3-2) and TRBJ1-2, with D possibly matching TRBD1 (5 bases). V lost 4 bases and J lost 5, with 17 bases in between. Germline values: CDR1 LGHDT, CDR2 YNNKEL (reference sequence). This CDR3 has 15 residues. This CDR3 is CASSPRGGHGYGYTF. CDR3 sequence (DNA): TGTGCCAGCAGCCCCCGGGGAGGACATGGATATGGCTACACCTTC.

The chain combines TRBV4-1 with TRBJ1-6; 9 nucleotides align to TRBD1. CDR1 MGHRA and CDR2 YSYEKL come from the germline V gene. The V segment lost 0 bases and the J segment 2 bases; nucleotides outside the gene matches: 5. The CDR3 has 18 residues. The CDR3 nucleotides read TGCGCCAGCAGCCAAGAAGGACAGGGGCCGGCCTATAATTCACCCCTCCACTTT. Its translation: CASSQEGQGPAYNSPLHF.

The J gene is TRBJ1-4, the V gene TRBV7-9, with D perhaps TRBD1 (6 bases). Trimming removed 5 bases from V and 0 bases from J, with 13 bases in between. The CDR3 covers 16 residues. Looked up from germline, CDR1 is SEHNR and CDR2 is FQNEAQ (reference sequence). This CDR3 is CASSIGQISTNEKLFF. In DNA form, the CDR3 reads TGTGCCAGCAGCATCGGACAGATCTCAACTAATGAAAAACTGTTTTTT. The whole variable domain, filled in from reference TRBV7-9 and TRBJ1-4, reads DTGVSQNPRHKITKRGQNVTFRCDPISEHNRLYWYRQTLGQGPEFLTYFQNEAQLEKSRLLSDRFSAERPKGSFSTLEIQRTEQGDSAMYLCASSIGQISTNEKLFFGSGTQLSVL.

The chain carries TRBV5-4 and TRBJ2-1; D may be TRBD1 (6 bases). Between the trimmed V and J ends, which lost 2 bases and 5 bases, there was a span of 8 bases. In germline, CDR1 is SGHNT, CDR2 YYREEE (reference sequence). CDR3 length: 13 residues. CDR3 residues: CASSLNRDNEQFF. CDR3 DNA sequence: TGTGCCAGCAGCTTAAACAGGGACAATGAGCAGTTCTTC.

The V gene is TRBV5-1, the J gene TRBJ1-2, with 7 bases aligning to TRBD1. The V gene end was trimmed by 0 bases and the J gene end by 1 base; junction bases not matched to a gene: 0. The CDR3 is made up of 14 amino acids. The germline gives CDR1 SGHRS, CDR2 YFSETQ. The CDR3 nucleotides are TGCGCCAGCAGCTTGGACAGGGGTAACTATGGCTACACCTTC. Translation gives CASSLDRGNYGYTF.

The chain recombines TRBV25-1 with TRBJ1-1; D remains ambiguous. V lost 3 bases to trimming and J lost 3 bases, with 14 bases between them. This CDR3 contains 15 residues. The V gene's germline CDR1 is MGHDK and CDR2 SYGVNS. The CDR3 DNA reads TGTGCCAGCAGTGAGGAGGGCGGCATGGACACTGAAGCTTTCTTT. Translated: CASSEEGGMDTEAFF.

This rearrangement joins TRBV2 to TRBJ1-2; D might be TRBD1 (6 bases). The CDR3 is 15 residues long. Per germline, CDR1 SNHLY and CDR2 FYNNEI. The V end was cut by 5 bases, the J end by 0 bases, with 13 bases between. CDR3 protein: CASSTTGIANYGYTF. CDR3 bases: TGTGCCAGCAGTACTACAGGGATAGCTAACTATGGCTACACCTTC.

The V call is TRBV19, the J call TRBJ1-5; 11 bases map to TRBD1. Germline V gene sequence: CDR1 LNHDA, CDR2 SQIVND (reference sequence). The CDR3 consists of 15 residues. V lost 6 bases to trimming and J lost 11 bases; unmatched junction nucleotides: 12. This chain's CDR3 is CASSPGTGGELAQHF. The CDR3 DNA reads as TGTGCCAGTAGCCCTGGGACAGGGGGAGAGTTGGCCCAGCATTTT.

This chain links TRBV15 with TRBJ2-2; the match to TRBD1 covers 9 bases. From germline, CDR1 is LNHNV and CDR2 YYDKDF (reference sequence). The CDR3 loop spans 17 amino acids. Losses at the gene ends were 0 bases for V and 6 bases for J; bases not matched to a gene: 8. CDR3 in amino acids: CATSRDRWTGESGELFF. DNA for the CDR3: TGTGCCACCAGCAGAGATCGCTGGACAGGGGAGTCCGGGGAGCTGTTTTTT. Based on the CDR3 plus reference TRBV15 and TRBJ2-2, the full variable domain is DAMVIQNPRYQVTQFGKPVTLSCSQTLNHNVMYWYQQKSSQAPKLLFHYYDKDFNNEADTPDNFQSRRPNTSFCFLDIRSPGLGDTAMYLCATSRDRWTGESGELFFGEGSRLTVL.

This clone was seen once. The chain has TRBV5-5 and TRBJ2-2, with 9 nucleotides matching TRBD1. The CDR3 contains 15 residues. The germline V gene encodes CDR1 SGHKS and CDR2 YYEKEE (reference sequence). J gave up 5 bases and V 4 bases, and 6 bases lay outside the gene matches. The CDR3 sequence: CASSPGQGRTGELFF. For the CDR3, the DNA is TGTGCCAGCAGCCCCGGACAGGGGCGGACCGGGGAGCTGTTTTTT.

In its sample, this clone was seen a few times. The CDR3 protein is CASSQERQDNEQFF. In DNA form, the CDR3 reads TGTGCCAGCAGCCAAGAAAGACAGGACAATGAGCAGTTCTTC. This chain connects TRBV4-2 to TRBJ2-1, with TRBD1 as a possible D gene (6 bases). V was clipped by 0 bases and J by 5 bases, with 8 bases between them. The germline CDR1 and CDR2 sequences are LGHNA and YNFKEQ. This CDR3 comprises 14 residues.

The V and J genes are TRBV19 and TRBJ1-2; the match to TRBD1 covers 7 bases. V shed 4 bases, J shed 2 bases, and the junction held 7 bases outside the gene matches. Germline CDR1 LNHDA, CDR2 SQIVND (reference sequence). This CDR3 region has 15 residues. The CDR3 sequence is CASSTPLTGNYGYTF. CDR3 in DNA: TGTGCCAGTAGTACCCCACTGACAGGGAACTATGGCTACACCTTC. The full variable domain, rest sourced from reference TRBV19 and TRBJ1-2, is DGGITQSPKYLFRKEGQNVTLSCEQNLNHDAMYWYRQDPGQGLRLIYYSQIVNDFQKGDIAEGYSVSREKKESFPLTVTSAQKNPTAFYLCASSTPLTGNYGYTFGSGTRLTVV.

The chain joins TRBV7-9 to TRBJ2-1; the match to TRBD2 covers 9 bases. The V and J ends lost 1 base and 4 bases, in that order; junction bases with no gene match: 2. The V gene's germline CDR1 is SEHNR and CDR2 FQNEAQ (reference sequence). This CDR3 spans 15 amino acids. CDR3 loop: CASSLGRGGYNEQFF. DNA for the CDR3: TGTGCCAGCAGCTTAGGGCGGGGGGGATACAATGAGCAGTTCTTC.

The CDR3 DNA reads as TGTGCCAGCAGCCTGACTCAGGGGGCTGGCGGCTACACCTTC. Translated, it gives CASSLTQGAGGYTF. The rearrangement joins TRBV3-1 (or the pseudogene TRBV3-2) to TRBJ1-2; TRBD1 agrees at 8 bases. The CDR3 contains 14 residues. V lost 4 bases to trimming and J lost 8 bases; unmatched junction nucleotides: 9. From germline, CDR1 is LGHDT and CDR2 YNNKEL (reference sequence).

In its sample, this clone was seen a few times. This sequence joins TRBV10-1 and TRBJ1-1, with 7 nucleotides matching TRBD1. The CDR3 consists of 15 residues. Germline V lookup: CDR1 WNHNN, CDR2 SYGVQD (reference sequence). The trim removed 2 bases at V and 4 bases at J, leaving 7 bases unmatched. The CDR3 is CASSESNRGGTEAFF. The DNA of the CDR3 is TGCGCCAGCAGTGAGAGTAACAGGGGTGGCACTGAAGCTTTCTTT.

V usage is TRBV9 and J usage is TRBJ1-1; D ambiguous. V was clipped by 2 bases and J by 4 bases, with 12 bases between them. CDR1 and CDR2 (germline): SGDLS, YYNGEE. This CDR3 is built from 14 residues. The CDR3 reads CASSVEMLSTEAFF. The DNA for the CDR3 is TGTGCCAGCAGCGTTGAGATGTTGAGCACTGAAGCTTTCTTT.

The CDR3 sequence: CASSPGTGSTEAFF. The CDR3 nucleotides are TGTGCCAGCAGCCCCGGGACAGGGAGCACTGAAGCTTTCTTT. The chain joins TRBV6-5 to TRBJ1-1, with 9 bases lining up with TRBD1. The junction had 6 bases not matched to a gene; V was cut back by 6 bases and J by 4 bases. CDR3 length equals 14 residues. CDR1 is MNHEY and CDR2 is SVGAGI in the germline V gene.

This clone came up once. The V call is TRBV25-1, the J call TRBJ2-7; 9 bases line up with TRBD1. The V and J ends lost 3 bases and 5 bases, in that order; junction bases with no gene match: 8. The germline V gene encodes CDR1 MGHDK and CDR2 SYGVNS. This CDR3 has 15 residues. The CDR3 protein is CASSETGGGFNEQYF. The CDR3 DNA reads TGTGCCAGCAGTGAGACAGGGGGTGGCTTCAACGAGCAGTACTTC.